This T cell receptor (beta chain) appears in the sequencing data of a study of cytomegalovirus exposure and HLA in healthy donors. 60 Vbeta and 13 Jbeta primers were used in PCR. The assay was immunoSEQ multiplex PCR, and TCRdb's table has in-frame clones only and misses some. In the table there are about 170,000 clones, about 85% of which are singletons. The V gene lost 1 base and the J gene lost 8 bases, with 14 bases spanning the gap. The germline V gene encodes CDR1 MNHNS and CDR2 SASEGT. This CDR3 has 14 amino acids. The receptor was derived from a man aged 18 to 30 in good health and CMV-seropositive. The sequenced sample consisted of PBMCs. The chain combines TRBV6-1 with TRBJ1-2; perhaps TRBD1 as D (5 bases). Here the CDR3 reads CASSEDIRDSGYTF. The CDR3 DNA follows: TGTGCCAGCAGTGAAGATATCAGGGACTCAGGCTACACCTTC.